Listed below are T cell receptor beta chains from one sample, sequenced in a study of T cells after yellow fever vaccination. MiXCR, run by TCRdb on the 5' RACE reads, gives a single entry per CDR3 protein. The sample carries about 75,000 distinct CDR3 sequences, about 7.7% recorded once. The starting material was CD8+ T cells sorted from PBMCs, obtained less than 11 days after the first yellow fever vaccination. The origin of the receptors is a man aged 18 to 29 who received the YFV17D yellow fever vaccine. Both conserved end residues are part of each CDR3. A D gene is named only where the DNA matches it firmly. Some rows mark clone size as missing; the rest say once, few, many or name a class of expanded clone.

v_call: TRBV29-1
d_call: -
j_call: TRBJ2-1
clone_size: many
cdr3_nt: TGCAGCGTTTGGGGGGGCCACGGGAATGAGCAGTTCTTC
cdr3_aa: CSVWGGHGNEQFF

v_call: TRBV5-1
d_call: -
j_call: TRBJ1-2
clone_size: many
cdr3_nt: TGCGCCAGCAGCTCCCGGGACACCTTCTATGGCTACACCTTC
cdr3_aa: CASSSRDTFYGYTF

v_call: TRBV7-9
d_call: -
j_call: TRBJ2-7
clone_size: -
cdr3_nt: TGTGCCAGCAGCTTTTCGTCAGACTACGAGCAGTACTTC
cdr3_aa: CASSFSSDYEQYF

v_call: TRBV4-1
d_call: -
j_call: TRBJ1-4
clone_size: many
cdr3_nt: TGCGCCAGCAGCCTTGGAGGGGGTGTTAATGAAAAACTGTTTTTT
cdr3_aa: CASSLGGGVNEKLFF

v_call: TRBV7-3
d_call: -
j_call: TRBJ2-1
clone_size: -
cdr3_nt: TGTGCCAGCAGTTTTGACGCGGGGGCTTACAATGAGCAGTTCTTC
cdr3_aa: CASSFDAGAYNEQFF

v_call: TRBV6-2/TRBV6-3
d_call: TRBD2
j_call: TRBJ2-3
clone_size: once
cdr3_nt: TGTGCCAGCCATGGGTACGTCGTGGCGGGAGGCACAGATACGCAGTATTTT
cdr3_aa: CASHGYVVAGGTDTQYF

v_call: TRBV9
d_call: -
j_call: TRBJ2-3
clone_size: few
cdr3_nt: TGTGCCAGCACTCCTGCGGGGCTGAGCACAGATACGCAGTATTTT
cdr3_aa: CASTPAGLSTDTQYF

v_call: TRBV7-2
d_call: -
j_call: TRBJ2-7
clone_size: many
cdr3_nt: TGTGCCAGCAGCTTAGCCAGCTACCGGGGCGACTACGAGCAGTACTTC
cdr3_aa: CASSLASYRGDYEQYF

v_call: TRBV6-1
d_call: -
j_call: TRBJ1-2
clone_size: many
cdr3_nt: TGTGCCAGCATTTCCCGATCCTATGGCTACACCTTC
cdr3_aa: CASISRSYGYTF

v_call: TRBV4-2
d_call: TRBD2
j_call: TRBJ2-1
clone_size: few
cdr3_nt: TGTGCCAGCAGCCCAGAAAGCGGGGGTGGCTTTGATGAGCAGTTCTTC
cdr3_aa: CASSPESGGGFDEQFF

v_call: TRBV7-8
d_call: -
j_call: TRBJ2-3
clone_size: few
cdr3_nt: TGTGCCAGCAGCTTACAAGATACGCAGTATTTT
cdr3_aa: CASSLQDTQYF

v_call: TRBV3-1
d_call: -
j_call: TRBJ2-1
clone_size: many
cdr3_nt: TGTGCCAGCAGCCAAGGTTCGGGACCCCCCTACAATGAGCAGTTCTTC
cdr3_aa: CASSQGSGPPYNEQFF

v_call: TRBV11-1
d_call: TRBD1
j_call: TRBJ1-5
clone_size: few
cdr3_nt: TGTGCCAGCAGCTTAGGCCCCGGACAGGGAGGGAGCAAGGGTCAGCCCCAGCATTTT
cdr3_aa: CASSLGPGQGGSKGQPQHF

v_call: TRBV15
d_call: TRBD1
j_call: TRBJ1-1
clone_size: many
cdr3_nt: TGTGCCACCAGCGGTGACACAGGGGGCACTGAAGCTTTCTTT
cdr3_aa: CATSGDTGGTEAFF

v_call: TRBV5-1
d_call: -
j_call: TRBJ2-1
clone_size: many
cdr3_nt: TGCGCCAGCATGTGGCCGCGGGAAACAAACAATGAGCAGTTCTTC
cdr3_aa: CASMWPRETNNEQFF

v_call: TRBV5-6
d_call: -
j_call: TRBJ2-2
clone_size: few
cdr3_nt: TGTGCCAGCACCCGACGGACGCAGACCGGGGAGCTGTTTTTT
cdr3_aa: CASTRRTQTGELFF

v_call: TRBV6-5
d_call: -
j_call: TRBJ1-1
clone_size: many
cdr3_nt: TGTGCCAGCAGTCCGACGCTTGGGGAGGGAATGAACACTGAAGCTTTCTTT
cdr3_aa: CASSPTLGEGMNTEAFF

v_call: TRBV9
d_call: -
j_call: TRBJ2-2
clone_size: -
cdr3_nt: TGTGCCAGCAGCGGGGCAACCGGGGAGCTGTTTTTT
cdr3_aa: CASSGATGELFF

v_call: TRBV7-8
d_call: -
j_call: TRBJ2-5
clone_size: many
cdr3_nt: TGTGCCAGCAGCCCTTATGGGACCAGGACAACTCAAGAGACCCAGTACTTC
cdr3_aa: CASSPYGTRTTQETQYF

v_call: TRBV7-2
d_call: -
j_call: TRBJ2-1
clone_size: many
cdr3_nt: TGTGCCAGCAGCTACCACCGGGACCCCTACAATGAGCAGTTCTTC
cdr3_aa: CASSYHRDPYNEQFF

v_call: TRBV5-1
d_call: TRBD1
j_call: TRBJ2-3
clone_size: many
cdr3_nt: TGCGCCAGCAGCTTGGCCCAGGGGGTCACAGATACGCAGTATTTT
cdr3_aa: CASSLAQGVTDTQYF

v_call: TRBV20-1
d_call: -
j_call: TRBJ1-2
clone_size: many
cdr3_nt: TGCAGTGCTAGAGGCTGGCGGACCTATGGCTACACCTTC
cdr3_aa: CSARGWRTYGYTF

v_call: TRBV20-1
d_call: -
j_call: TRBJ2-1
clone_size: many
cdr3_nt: TGCAGTGCTAGAGATCGGCGGGGCCAATACAATGAGCAGTTCTTC
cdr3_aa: CSARDRRGQYNEQFF

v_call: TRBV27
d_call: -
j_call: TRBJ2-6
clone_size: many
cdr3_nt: TGTGCCAGCAGTGCATTATGGGGGTCTGGGGCCAACGTCCTGACTTTC
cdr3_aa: CASSALWGSGANVLTF

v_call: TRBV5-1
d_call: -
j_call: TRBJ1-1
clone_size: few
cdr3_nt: TGCGCCAGCAGCTTGGGCCTCAGCATCTTCTTT
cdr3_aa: CASSLGLSIFF

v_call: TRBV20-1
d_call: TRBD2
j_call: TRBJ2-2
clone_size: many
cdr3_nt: TGCAGTGCTAGAGGGGGACTATCGTCCGGGGAGCTGTTTTTT
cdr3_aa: CSARGGLSSGELFF

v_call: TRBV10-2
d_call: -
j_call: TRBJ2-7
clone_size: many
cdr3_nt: TGCGCCAGCACCTCGGGCTACGAGCAGTACTTC
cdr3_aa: CASTSGYEQYF

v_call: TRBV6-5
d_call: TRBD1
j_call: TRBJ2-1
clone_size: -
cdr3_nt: TGTGCCAGCAGTTACTTGCCCCGGGACAGGGGGCCGGGTGAGCAGTTCTTC
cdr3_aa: CASSYLPRDRGPGEQFF

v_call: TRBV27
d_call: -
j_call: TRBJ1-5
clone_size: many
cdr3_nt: TGTGCCAGCAGTTTTGCAGGTAATCAGCCCCAGCATTTT
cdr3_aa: CASSFAGNQPQHF

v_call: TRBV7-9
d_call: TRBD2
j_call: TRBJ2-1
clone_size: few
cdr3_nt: TGCGCCCTAGCGGGGGGGCCTGTGGTGTTGAACAATGAGCAGTTCTTC
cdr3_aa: CALAGGPVVLNNEQFF

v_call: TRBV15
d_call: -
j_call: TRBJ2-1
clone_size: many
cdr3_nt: TGTGCCACCAGCAGGGGGGTTAGCCGGTTCTTC
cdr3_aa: CATSRGVSRFF

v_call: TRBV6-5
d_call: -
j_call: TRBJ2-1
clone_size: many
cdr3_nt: TGTGCCAGCACCAGGACAGACTACAATGAGCAGTTCTTC
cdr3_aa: CASTRTDYNEQFF

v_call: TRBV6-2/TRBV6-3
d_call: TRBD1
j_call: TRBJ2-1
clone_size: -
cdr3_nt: TGTGCCAGCACCTTATCCGGGACAGGTGCCTATGAGCAGTTCTTC
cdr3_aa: CASTLSGTGAYEQFF

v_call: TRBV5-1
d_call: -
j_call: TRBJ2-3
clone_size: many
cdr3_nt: TGCGCCAGCAGCTCGGGACTTTGGCACTCAGATACGCAGTATTTT
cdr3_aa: CASSSGLWHSDTQYF

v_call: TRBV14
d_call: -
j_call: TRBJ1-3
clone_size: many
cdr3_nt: TGTGCCAGCAGCCAAGAGATCGGGACACTGTTGCGGAACACCATATATTTT
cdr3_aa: CASSQEIGTLLRNTIYF

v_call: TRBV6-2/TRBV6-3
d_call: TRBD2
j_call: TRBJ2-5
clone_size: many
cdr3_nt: TGTGCCAGCAGTTACTCCGTTGGACTAGCGGGGGAAAGGAGGGAGACCCAGTACTTC
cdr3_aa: CASSYSVGLAGERRETQYF

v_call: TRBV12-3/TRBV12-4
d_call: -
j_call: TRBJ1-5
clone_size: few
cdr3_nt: TGTGCCAGCAGTTTATCCCGTAGCAATCAGCCCCAGCATTTT
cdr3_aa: CASSLSRSNQPQHF

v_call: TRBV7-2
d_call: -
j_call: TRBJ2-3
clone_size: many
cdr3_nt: TGTGCCAGCGGGGCCCCCACAGATACGCAGTATTTT
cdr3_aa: CASGAPTDTQYF

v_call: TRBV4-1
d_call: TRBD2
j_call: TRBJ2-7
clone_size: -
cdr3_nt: TGCGCCAGCAGCCAAATAGCGGGGGCACGCTACGAGCAGTACTTC
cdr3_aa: CASSQIAGARYEQYF

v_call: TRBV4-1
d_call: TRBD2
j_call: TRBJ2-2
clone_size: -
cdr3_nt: TGCGCCAGCAGCCAAGACCTAGCGGTACAGGACACCGGGGAGCTGTTTTTT
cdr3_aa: CASSQDLAVQDTGELFF

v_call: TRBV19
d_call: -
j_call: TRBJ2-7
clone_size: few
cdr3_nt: TGTGCCAGTAGTATAGATTACTACAGCCTCTCCGAGCAGTACTTC
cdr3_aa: CASSIDYYSLSEQYF

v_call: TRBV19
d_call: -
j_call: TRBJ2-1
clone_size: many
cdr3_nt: TGTGCCAGTAAGCACAACAATGAGCAGTTCTTC
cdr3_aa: CASKHNNEQFF

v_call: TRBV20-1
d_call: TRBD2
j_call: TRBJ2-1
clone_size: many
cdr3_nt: TGCAGTGCTAGCCTTAGCGGGGGGGCCGGGGGTGAGCAGTTCTTC
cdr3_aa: CSASLSGGAGGEQFF

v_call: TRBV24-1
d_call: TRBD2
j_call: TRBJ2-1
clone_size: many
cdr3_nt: TGTGCCACCAGTGATTCGACACCTACTAGCGGGGGGGCGAATGAGCAGTTCTTC
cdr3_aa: CATSDSTPTSGGANEQFF

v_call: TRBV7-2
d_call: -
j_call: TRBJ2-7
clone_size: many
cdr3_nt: TGTGCCAGCAGCTTAGCGGGAAGCTCCTACGAGCAGTACTTC
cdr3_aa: CASSLAGSSYEQYF

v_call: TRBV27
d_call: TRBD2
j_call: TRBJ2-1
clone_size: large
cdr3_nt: TGTGCCACCGGGACTAGAGGGGGGGGTCGGTTCTTC
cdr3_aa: CATGTRGGGRFF

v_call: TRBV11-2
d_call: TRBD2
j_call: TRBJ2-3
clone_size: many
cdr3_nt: TGTGCCAGCGCGGGGGGGCGGGCAGATACGCAGTATTTT
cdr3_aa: CASAGGRADTQYF

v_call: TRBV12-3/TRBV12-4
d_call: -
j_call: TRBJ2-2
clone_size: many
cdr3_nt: TGTGCCAGCATCAATGGACAGTTACCGGGGGAGCTGTTTTTT
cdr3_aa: CASINGQLPGELFF

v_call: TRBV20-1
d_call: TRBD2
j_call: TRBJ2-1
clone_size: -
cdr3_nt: TGCAGTGCTCCCTTGGGGCTAGCGGGTCTCGGAGAGCAGTTCTTC
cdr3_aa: CSAPLGLAGLGEQFF

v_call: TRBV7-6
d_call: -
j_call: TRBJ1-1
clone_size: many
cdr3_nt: TGTGCCAGCAGCCTGGAGATTGGCTGGGTGAACACTGAAGCTTTCTTT
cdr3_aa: CASSLEIGWVNTEAFF

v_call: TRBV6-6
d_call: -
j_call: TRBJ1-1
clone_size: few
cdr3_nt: TGTGCCAGCAGTCCCCGACAGGAGGGGGAAGCTTTCTTT
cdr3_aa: CASSPRQEGEAFF

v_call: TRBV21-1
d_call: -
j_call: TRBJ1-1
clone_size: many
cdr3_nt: TGTGCCAGCAGCATTGAGCTAAACCTGAACACTGAAGCTTTCTTT
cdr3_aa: CASSIELNLNTEAFF

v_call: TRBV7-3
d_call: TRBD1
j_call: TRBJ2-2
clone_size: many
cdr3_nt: TGTGCCAGCAGCTTACAGGGGGCGGCCGGGGAGCTGTTTTTT
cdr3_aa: CASSLQGAAGELFF

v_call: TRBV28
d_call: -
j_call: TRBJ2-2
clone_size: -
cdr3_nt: TGTGCCAGCAGTTTAACTCAACTAGGCGGCACCGGGGAGCTGTTTTTT
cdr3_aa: CASSLTQLGGTGELFF

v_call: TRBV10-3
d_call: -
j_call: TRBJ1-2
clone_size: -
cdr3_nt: TGTGCCATCAGTGAGTTCAAGGAGCCGAACTATGGCTACACCTTC
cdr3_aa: CAISEFKEPNYGYTF

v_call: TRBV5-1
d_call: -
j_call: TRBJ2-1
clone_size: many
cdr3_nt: TGCGCCAGCAGCTTGGGGAGGTTCCCCAATGAGCAGTTCTTC
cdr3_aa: CASSLGRFPNEQFF

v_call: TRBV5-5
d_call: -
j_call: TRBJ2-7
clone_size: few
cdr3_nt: TGTGCCAGCAGCTTGATAGGGCTCTCCTACGAGCAGTACTTC
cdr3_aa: CASSLIGLSYEQYF

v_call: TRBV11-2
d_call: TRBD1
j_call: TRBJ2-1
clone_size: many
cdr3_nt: TGTGCCAGCAACCCAGCGGGACAGGGGGGCAATGAGCAGTTCTTC
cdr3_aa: CASNPAGQGGNEQFF

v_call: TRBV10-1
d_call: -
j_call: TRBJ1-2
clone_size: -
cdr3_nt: TGCGCCAGCAGTGAGCGACAGAACTATGGCTACACCTTC
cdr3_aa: CASSERQNYGYTF

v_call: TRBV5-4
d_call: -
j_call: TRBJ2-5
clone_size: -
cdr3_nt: TGTGCCAGCAGCTTCACGGGACGGGGGGCGGCCCAAGAGACCCAGTACTTC
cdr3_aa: CASSFTGRGAAQETQYF